This T cell receptor beta chain comes out of a study of blood T cell repertoires in COVID-19. Assay used: immunoSEQ multiplex PCR; TCRdb lists only in-frame clones, some missing. Seen here are about 500,000 clones, around nine tenths observed once, and the top ten hold around 8%. V shed 9 bases and J 4 bases; nucleotides not matched to a gene: 9. Germline values: CDR1 MDHEN, CDR2 SYDVKM. The CDR3 sequence is 15 residues long. This receptor was obtained from a woman aged 45-60 years with COVID-19, enrolled during active disease. The rearrangement uses TRBV28 and TRBJ1-5, with 10 bases lining up with TRBD1. The source material was peripheral blood. This chain's CDR3 is CASSSGTGANQPQHF. CDR3 bases: TGTGCCAGTTCCTCCGGGACAGGGGCAAATCAGCCCCAGCATTTT.